This T cell receptor (beta chain) was profiled in a study of shared clonotypes between healthy human individuals. The CDR3 has 17 amino acids. CDR1 is SEHNR and CDR2 is FQNEAQ in the germline V gene (reference sequence). V lost 4 bases to trimming and J lost 0 bases; unmatched junction nucleotides: 11. Assay used: immunoSEQ multiplex PCR; TCRdb lists only in-frame clones, some missing. Here the sample spans 2 million to 2.5 million clones, 85% to 95% being singletons. This TCR was sampled from a man between 18 and 35 years old in good health. Some clones in this sample may be carry-over from other donors' samples. The chain employs TRBV7-9 and TRBJ2-7; 8 bases align to TRBD2. Sequenced sample: naive CD4+ T cells from PBMCs. The subset: CD45RA+ positively selected. DNA for the CDR3: TGTGCCAGCAGCTCGTCTATAGCGGGATTTTACTCCTACGAGCAGTACTTC. Encoded protein: CASSSSIAGFYSYEQYF.